Listed here are 2 T cell receptor beta chains from one sample, sequenced in a study of blood T cell repertoires in COVID-19. This table comes from immunoSEQ multiplex PCR, and its TCRdb copy is limited to in-frame clones, with some not included. Of about 190,000 clones in the sample, about 90% were seen once. Sequenced input: peripheral blood. Source of these receptors: a man in his 60s with active or convalescent COVID-19.

This clone turned up a few times. The rearrangement uses TRBV7-3 and TRBJ1-1; the D gene is possibly TRBD1 (6 bases). The CDR3 contains 13 residues. The germline CDR1 and CDR2 sequences are SGHTA and FQGTGA. Trimming removed 5 bases at V and 5 bases at J, with 12 bases between. CDR3 region: CASSQGQRTEAFF. In nucleotides, the CDR3 is TGTGCCAGCAGCCAAGGACAGAGGACTGAAGCTTTCTTT.

V usage is TRBV5-1 and J usage is TRBJ1-6; possibly TRBD1 for D (5 bases). The CDR3 length is 13 residues. Germline values: CDR1 SGHRS, CDR2 YFSETQ. The V and J ends lost 0 bases and 10 bases respectively, with 8 bases between them. CDR3 in DNA: TGCGCCAGCAGCTTGGCAGGGTGGTCACCCCTCCACTTT. It yields the protein CASSLAGWSPLHF.